This T cell receptor (beta chain) was sequenced in a study of blood T cell repertoires in COVID-19. Study at large: Acute and convalescent COVID-19 samples came from the United States, Italy and Spain.

V trimming: 2 bases; J trimming: 8 bases; junction bases outside the gene matches: 12. Looked up from germline, CDR1 is SGHTA and CDR2 is FQGTGA. This CDR3 comprises 16 residues. In the authors' methods: Estimated nucleated cell counts came from reference gene primer amplification. The method was immunoSEQ multiplex PCR; TCRdb's version includes in-frame clones alone and lacks a portion of them. That table is the source of V, J and clone size, and D and trimming were worked out from the DNA. The data show 200,000 to 250,000 clones, with 75% to 85% seen just once and roughly 8% held by the top ten. In Seattle, patients joined the study during active infection and were tracked longitudinally.

Input material: peripheral blood. This sequence joins TRBV7-3 and TRBJ2-3, with 8 bases aligning to TRBD2. This sequence was found in a woman at least 80 years old with COVID-19, enrolled during active disease. The CDR3 nucleotides are TGTGCCAGCAGCTTACGAGAAGCGGGGGATCGGGGTACGCAGTATTTT. Amino acids: CASSLREAGDRGTQYF.